The 8 T cell receptor beta chains in this list originate from one sample, sequenced in a study of CD8 T cells in Susac syndrome (dated by TCRdb to the late 2010s). Library construction relied on the immunoSEQ multiplex PCR assay. RNA was extracted using the RNeasy kit, and roughly 0.5 to 1 microgram was reverse transcribed with random hexamers. TCRdb cleaned the public reads at Q25 with fastp, built clones with MiXCR and kept in-frame beta chains. Identical CDR3 proteins give one entry, which carries the most common genes and DNA. The sample yields about 160,000 distinct CDR3 sequences; just over 90% were counted once. Roughly 0.13% of the sample is taken by the ten largest. Source material: CD4+ T cells from PBMCs. These receptors all come from a human donor in good health.

The chain uses TRBV10-3 and TRBJ2-3; 13 positions agree with TRBD2. Germline V lookup: CDR1 ENHRY, CDR2 SYGVKD. The CDR3 has 15 residues. V was pared by 6 bases and J by 2 bases, with 2 bases of the junction left unmatched. The CDR3 DNA reads TGTGCCATCAGGGGACTAGCGGGGAACACAGATACGCAGTATTTT. The encoded protein is CAIRGLAGNTDTQYF.

This chain joins TRBV3-1 and TRBJ2-7, with D unresolved. The germline V gene has CDR1 LGHDT and CDR2 YNNKEL (reference sequence). This CDR3 spans 14 amino acids. Trimming shortened V by 2 bases and J by 2 bases, and 10 bases separated the two germline ends. CDR3 sequence reads: CASSQPPATYEQYF. CDR3 DNA: TGTGCCAGCAGCCAACCCCCTGCCACCTACGAGCAGTACTTC.

This chain uses TRBV7-9 with TRBJ2-1, with TRBD2 identical over 15 bases. The junction had 6 bases not matched to a gene; V was cut back by 5 bases and J by 10 bases. CDR1 SEHNR and CDR2 FQNEAQ come from the germline V gene (reference sequence). CDR3 length equals 15 residues. The CDR3: CASSRTSGGAREQFF. CDR3 DNA sequence: TGTGCCAGCAGCCGGACTAGCGGGGGGGCCCGGGAGCAGTTCTTC.

This chain joins TRBV4-1 and TRBJ1-2; 8 bases fit TRBD1. V lost 5 bases and J lost 11; bases outside the gene matches: 4. The CDR3 loop spans 11 amino acids. Germline CDR1 and CDR2: MGHRA and YSYEKL. CDR3 DNA sequence: TGCGCCAGCAGCTCTCGACAGGGGTACACCTTC. Encoded protein: CASSSRQGYTF.

The chain has TRBV27 and TRBJ1-3, with a tentative D call TRBD1 (6 bases). This CDR3 comprises 17 residues. V was cut by 0 bases and J by 2 bases, with 14 bases left in between. Germline V lookup: CDR1 MNHEY, CDR2 SMNVEV (reference sequence). The CDR3 reads CASSLSMRGIAGNTIYF. CDR3 sequence (DNA): TGTGCCAGCAGTTTATCGATGAGGGGGATCGCTGGAAACACCATATATTTT.

The chain joins TRBV18 to TRBJ1-1; D is possibly TRBD1 (6 bases). Germline V CDR1 and CDR2: KGHSH, LQKENI. This CDR3 comprises 15 residues. The V and J ends lost 0 bases and 8 bases respectively, with 16 bases between them. CDR3 sequence reads: CASSPPSIPDREAFF. Here the CDR3 DNA reads TGTGCCAGCTCACCACCGTCTATTCCCGACAGGGAAGCTTTCTTT.

The chain combines TRBV5-1 with TRBJ1-4, with 10 bases identical to TRBD1. The CDR3 consists of 14 residues. Germline loops: CDR1 SGHRS, CDR2 YFSETQ. J gave up 5 bases and V 4 bases, and 2 bases lay outside the gene matches. CDR3 region: CASSKTGGNEKLFF. The CDR3 DNA is TGCGCCAGCAGCAAGACAGGGGGCAATGAAAAACTGTTTTTT. Full variable domain (outside the CDR3, taken from reference TRBV5-1 and TRBJ1-4): KAGVTQTPRYLIKTRGQQVTLSCSPISGHRSVSWYQQTPGQGLQFLFEYFSETQRNKGNFPGRFSGRQFSNSRSEMNVSTLELGDSALYLCASSKTGGNEKLFFGSGTQLSVL.

This sequence joins TRBV6-5 and TRBJ2-5, with a possible D match to TRBD1 (6 bases). CDR1 is MNHEY, CDR2 SVGAGI, per germline. The V end was cut by 6 bases, the J end by 1 base, with 12 bases between. This CDR3 has 14 amino acids. CDR3 sequence: CASSSTGFQETQYF. The CDR3 DNA sequence: TGTGCCAGCAGCTCGACAGGATTCCAAGAGACCCAGTACTTC.